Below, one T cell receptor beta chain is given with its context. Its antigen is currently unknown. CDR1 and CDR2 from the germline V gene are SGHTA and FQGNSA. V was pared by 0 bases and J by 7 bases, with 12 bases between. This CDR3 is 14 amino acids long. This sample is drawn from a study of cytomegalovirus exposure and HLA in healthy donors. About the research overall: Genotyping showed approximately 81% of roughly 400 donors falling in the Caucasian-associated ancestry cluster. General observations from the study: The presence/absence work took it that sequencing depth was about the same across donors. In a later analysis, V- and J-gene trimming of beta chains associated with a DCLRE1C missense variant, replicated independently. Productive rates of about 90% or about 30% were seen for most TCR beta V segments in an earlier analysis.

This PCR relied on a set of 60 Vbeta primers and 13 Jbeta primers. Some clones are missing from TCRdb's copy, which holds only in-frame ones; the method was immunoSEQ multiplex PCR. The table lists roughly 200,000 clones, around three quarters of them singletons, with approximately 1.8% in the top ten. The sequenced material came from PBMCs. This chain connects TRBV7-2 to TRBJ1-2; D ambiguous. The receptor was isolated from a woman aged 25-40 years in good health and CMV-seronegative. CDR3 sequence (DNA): TGTGCCAGCAGCTTAGCCCCGGTGTCTGGTGGCTACACCTTC. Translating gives CASSLAPVSGGYTF.